This T cell receptor (beta chain) was retrieved from a study of cytomegalovirus exposure and HLA in healthy donors. The wider study: HLA-typed donors were the source of about 85 million unique TCRs, which an early data release held.

The germline V gene encodes CDR1 SGHAT and CDR2 FQNNGV. J gave up 2 bases and V 5 bases, and 17 bases lay outside the gene matches. The CDR3 runs to 18 residues. A note on this clone: Its cognate antigen is unknown.

PCR involved 60 Vbeta and 13 Jbeta primers. In the original workflow: An analysis that came later counted 80 million or so unique TCR beta chains, some 11 million shared. Profiled with immunoSEQ multiplex PCR; TCRdb holds only in-frame clones, not every one. Clone size and V and J calls were adopted from that table, with D and trimming inferred from the DNA. The table lists about 140,000 clones, about 74% of them singletons. Study-level results: One cluster of highly shared sequence variants probably arose as a sequencing artifact. A later analysis associated some 16,000 TCR beta sequences with HLA alleles at a 0.05 false discovery rate.

The receptor's source is a middle-aged woman in good health and CMV-seronegative. This chain links TRBV11-2 with TRBJ2-7; TRBD1 agrees at 8 bases. The material sequenced was PBMCs. CDR3 residues: CASSKSRTGTYRPYEQYF. CDR3 DNA sequence: TGTGCCAGCAGCAAATCAAGGACAGGGACTTACCGACCCTACGAGCAGTACTTC.